This T cell receptor beta chain was recovered during a study of OX40 agonist ivuxolimab in advanced cancers. Study-level background: An agonistic anti-OX40 (CD134) antibody, ivuxolimab, was used to treat the patients.

General observations from the study: Both CD4+ and CD8+ T cell populations in blood had undergone clonal expansion by week 6 at 0.1 to 3.0 mg/kg.

CDR3 length: 18 residues. V lost 7 bases, J lost 7 bases, and 28 bases lay in between. Germline V lookup: CDR1 LNHDA, CDR2 SQIVND (reference sequence). On this clone itself: Its antigen is still unknown.

TCRdb keeps only in-frame clones here, not all; method: immunoSEQ multiplex PCR. The repertoire holds over 85,000 clones, with approximately 89% as singletons. This sequence joins TRBV19 and TRBJ2-2; possibly TRBD2 for D (5 bases). Sequenced material: CD4+ or CD8+ T cells sorted from blood, taken in a trial of the OX40 agonist ivuxolimab. The sequence was collected from an adult with an advanced solid tumor such as melanoma, head and neck, liver or kidney cancer. The CDR3 DNA is TGTGCCAGTACCTCAGATTTTTCGGACTCCGGAATTGGCGGGGAGCTGTTTTTT. It specifies CASTSDFSDSGIGGELFF.